This T cell receptor (beta chain) emerged from a study of T cells in localized non-small cell lung cancer. Points from the study as a whole: In the blood, greater T cell density corresponded to longer overall survival. Within adjacent lung there appeared a median 57 of the top 100 tumor clones. Analysis by sequencing included only one tumor region, so heterogeneity remains possible.

Trimming left V 0 bases short and J 7 bases short, with 10 bases between. This CDR3 region has 14 residues. Germline CDR1 and CDR2: LGHNA and YSLEER. Profiled with immunoSEQ multiplex PCR; TCRdb holds only in-frame clones, not every one. Here the sample spans about 33,000 clones, around 80% being singletons. In regard to this clone: Its antigen remains unidentified.

The sample was peripheral blood, taken before any cancer treatment. The J gene is TRBJ2-1, the V gene TRBV4-3; D is possibly TRBD1 (6 bases). This receptor was taken from a male donor aged 60 or older with stage III squamous cell lung carcinoma. The CDR3 protein is CASSQETGTNEQFF. CDR3 bases: TGCGCCAGCAGCCAAGAGACAGGAACGAATGAGCAGTTCTTC.